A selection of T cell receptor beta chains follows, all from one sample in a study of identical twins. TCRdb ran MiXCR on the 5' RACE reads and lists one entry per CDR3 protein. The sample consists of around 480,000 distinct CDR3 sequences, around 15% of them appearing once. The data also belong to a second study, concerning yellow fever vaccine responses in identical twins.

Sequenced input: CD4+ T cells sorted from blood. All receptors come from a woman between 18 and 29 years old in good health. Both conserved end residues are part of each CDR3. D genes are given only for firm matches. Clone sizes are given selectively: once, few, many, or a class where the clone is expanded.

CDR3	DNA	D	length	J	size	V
CASSLSPGGTAKNIQYF	TGCGCCAGCAGCTTGAGCCCAGGGGGTACGGCCAAAAACATTCAGTACTTC	TRBD1	17	TRBJ2-4	.	TRBV5-1
CASSPGTSGGTDTQYF	TGTGCCAGCAGCCCGGGGACTAGCGGGGGTACAGATACGCAGTATTTT	TRBD2	16	TRBJ2-3	many	TRBV7-9
CASSSTKNTEAFF	TGTGCCAGCAGCTCTACGAAGAACACTGAAGCTTTCTTT	.	13	TRBJ1-1	few	TRBV7-9
CASSRGRENTEAFF	TGTGCCAGCAGCCGCGGGCGGGAGAACACTGAAGCTTTCTTT	.	14	TRBJ1-1	many	TRBV3-1
CASSQLEAMGDTQYF	TGCGCCAGCAGCCAATTAGAGGCCATGGGGGATACGCAGTATTTT	.	15	TRBJ2-3	.	TRBV4-1
CASSLLRVPDTQYF	TGTGCCAGCAGTTTACTCAGGGTCCCAGATACGCAGTATTTT	.	14	TRBJ2-3	few	TRBV27
CATSRGSGRGGASYNEQFF	TGTGCCACCAGCAGGGGCAGCGGGAGGGGTGGTGCCTCCTACAATGAGCAGTTCTTC	TRBD2	19	TRBJ2-1	few	TRBV15
CASSLAGTDEKLFF	TGCGCCAGCAGCTTGGCGGGAACGGATGAAAAACTGTTTTTT	.	14	TRBJ1-4	many	TRBV5-1
CASSAEGGGTDTQYF	TGTGCCAGCAGCGCAGAGGGGGGAGGCACAGATACGCAGTATTTT	.	15	TRBJ2-3	few	TRBV7-3
CATGNVGPQHF	TGTGCCACCGGGAACGTAGGGCCCCAGCATTTT	.	11	TRBJ1-5	many	TRBV6-2/TRBV6-3
CASQNPGQETQYF	TGTGCCAGCCAGAACCCAGGGCAAGAGACCCAGTACTTC	.	13	TRBJ2-5	.	TRBV7-9
CASSRVMTSEQYF	TGTGCCAGCAGTCGTGTGATGACTAGCGAGCAGTACTTC	.	13	TRBJ2-7	.	TRBV12-3/TRBV12-4
CASSLGISNEQFF	TGCGCCAGCAGCTTGGGGATTTCCAATGAGCAGTTCTTC	.	13	TRBJ2-1	many	TRBV5-1
CASSPLRQPTVGSVYEQYF	TGTGCCAGCTCACCACTGAGACAGCCAACTGTGGGTTCTGTCTACGAGCAGTACTTC	.	19	TRBJ2-7	few	TRBV18
CASSITGQGIDEQFF	TGTGCCAGCAGCATAACGGGCCAGGGCATTGATGAGCAGTTCTTC	.	15	TRBJ2-1	.	TRBV7-8
CASGFRFTDTQYF	TGTGCCAGTGGCTTTCGCTTCACAGATACGCAGTATTTT	.	13	TRBJ2-3	few	TRBV7-2
CSVAASDAYEQYF	TGCAGCGTCGCCGCTTCGGACGCCTACGAGCAGTACTTC	.	13	TRBJ2-7	.	TRBV29-1
CASSGASEQYF	TGTGCCAGCAGTGGCGCCTCCGAGCAGTACTTC	.	11	TRBJ2-7	.	TRBV2
CASSPGQAGYEQYF	TGTGCCAGCTCACCAGGCCAGGCAGGCTACGAGCAGTACTTC	.	14	TRBJ2-7	few	TRBV18
CASSSPLAGQTDTQYF	TGTGCCAGCAGTTCCCCCCTAGCGGGACAGACAGATACGCAGTATTTT	TRBD2	16	TRBJ2-3	many	TRBV12-3/TRBV12-4
CASSSGQIAKNIQYF	TGTGCCAGCAGCTCGGGACAGATCGCCAAAAACATTCAGTACTTC	TRBD1	15	TRBJ2-4	.	TRBV6-1
CAISARDSRSTYEQYF	TGTGCCATCAGTGCTCGGGACAGTCGTTCGACCTACGAGCAGTACTTC	TRBD1	16	TRBJ2-7	.	TRBV10-3
CASRDIGGANTEAFF	TGTGCCAGCAGAGATATAGGGGGCGCGAACACTGAAGCTTTCTTT	TRBD1	15	TRBJ1-1	.	TRBV6-1
CATSEGTGRSNEKLFF	TGTGCCACCAGCGAGGGGACAGGGCGGTCAAATGAAAAACTGTTTTTT	TRBD1	16	TRBJ1-4	.	TRBV15
CATLGLPNTGELFF	TGTGCCACCTTGGGACTACCCAACACCGGGGAGCTGTTTTTT	TRBD2	14	TRBJ2-2	few	TRBV2
CASSFKDGRSETQYF	TGTGCCAGCAGTTTTAAAGACGGACGATCAGAGACCCAGTACTTC	.	15	TRBJ2-5	.	TRBV27